This paragraph covers one T cell receptor (beta chain) sequence. For the second PCR, which ran for about 6 to 11 cycles, a sample-barcoded 5' primer and a J-beta primer mix were used. TCRdb re-derived calls from the 5' RACE reads in MiXCR, one entry per CDR3 protein. Among 550,000 to 750,000 distinct CDR3 sequences listed, more than 20% were seen once. This sample is drawn from a study of blood T cells in healthy people across ages. Per the germline V gene, CDR1 is DFQATT and CDR2 is SNEGSKA (reference sequence). V lost 1 base and J lost 7, with 14 bases in between. The CDR3 spans 15 residues. Specimen: blood. The V and J genes are TRBV20-1 and TRBJ1-6, with D maybe TRBD1 (6 bases). This clonotype originated in a man aged 70 or older in good health. The CDR3 reads CSARGEAGVNSPLHF. The CDR3 DNA reads as TGCAGTGCTAGAGGAGAGGCAGGGGTAAATTCACCCCTCCACTTT.